The source of this TCR beta chain is a study of vaccination and CD4 T cells after COVID-19. Study at large: Median time from COVID diagnosis to post-COVID sampling was over 85 days (35 to 161). Cultures that served as controls received a CEFX pool, an HIV-1 Nef pool, or no peptide.

V lost 8 bases to trimming and J lost 3 bases, with 11 bases between them. CDR3 length: 13 residues. Germline lookup yields CDR1 MNHNS and CDR2 SASEGT. This clonotype has only a few counts. Its target is not known. Treatment described: roughly nine-day PBMC culture with coronavirus spike peptide pools or control peptides (ViraFEST assay). The Oncomine TCR Beta short-read assay was what sequenced the DNA obtained from cultured CD4+ T cells. TCRdb processed the PCR reads anew with MiXCR; each CDR3 protein has one entry. The sample shows 13,000 or so distinct CDR3 sequences, 61% of them seen only once. This rearrangement joins TRBV6-1 to TRBJ1-5; no reliable D call. The source of this sequence is a human donor who had recovered from COVID-19. Sequencing input: CD4+ T cells from blood, cultured in vitro. Here the CDR3 reads CASGPSFNQPQHF. For the CDR3, the DNA is TGTGCCAGCGGGCCCAGCTTCAATCAGCCCCAGCATTTT.